The TCR beta chain described here comes from a study of response to subunit inactivated influenza vaccine. With 4 bases removed from V and 1 base from J, the gap between germline ends came to 14 bases. Germline V CDR1 and CDR2: SGHRS, YFSETQ. This CDR3 is built from 15 residues. This clonotype was seen more than once but under ten times. Its antigen remains unidentified. MiXCR was run by TCRdb on the RT-PCR reads, yielding one entry per CDR3 protein. This sample has 500,000 to 600,000 distinct CDR3 sequences, with 15% to 20% found just once. Findings and limits, study-wide: After each seasonal influenza vaccination, few new T cells are recruited, the authors suggested.

Specimen: CD4+ T cells sorted from PBMCs, collected around 25 months after vaccination. The chain recombines TRBV5-1 with TRBJ1-2; D is unclear. The sequence was collected from a man aged 50-75 years who received an inactivated influenza vaccine. The CDR3 loop reads CASSPRVGSNYGYTF. CDR3 DNA sequence: TGCGCCAGCAGCCCGAGGGTAGGGAGTAACTATGGCTACACCTTC. The variable domain in full, completed from reference TRBV5-1 and TRBJ1-2, reads KAGVTQTPRYLIKTRGQQVTLSCSPISGHRSVSWYQQTPGQGLQFLFEYFSETQRNKGNFPGRFSGRQFSNSRSEMNVSTLELGDSALYLCASSPRVGSNYGYTFGSGTRLTVV.